Below, one T cell receptor (beta chain) is given with its context. Its recognized antigen is unknown. One base away there is no much larger clone; base qualities are not given. This specimen comes from a study of blood T cell repertoires in COVID-19 (dated by TCRdb to 2018 to 2021). Broadly, across the study: Samples covering the acute and convalescent phases of COVID-19 were provided by collaborators in the United States, Italy and Spain. The material from the prospective study consisted of cDNA or gDNA derived from T cells, B-cell-depleted T cells, or PBMCs. Subjects who had been exposed to COVID-19, were actively infected with it, or had recovered from it provided the deeply sampled blood TCRbeta repertoires that made up the dataset. The repertoires were released in a freely available public database intended as a resource for research on the immune response to SARS-CoV-2. The samples were drawn from two sources: the first 160 participants of the ongoing ImmuneRACE study, and 1,254 subjects contributed by 6 global collaborators. Nearly every sample came with metadata listing a de-identified subject ID, COVID-19 status, age in years and sex. HLA class I and class II types, where available, came from metadata supplied by the sample provider rather than from assay-based typing.

Whole blood was collected in K2EDTA tubes by collaborating institutions according to the institutions' own protocols. For TCRbeta analysis, collaborator samples were shipped as frozen whole blood, as isolated PBMCs, or as DNA extracted from either sample type. Findings and caveats that apply to the study as a whole: How much clinical and demographic metadata was included differed by source and by participant, and the metadata was provided uncurated.

Inclusive of the bounding cysteine and phenylalanine, the CDR3 is 13 residues long. The kept DNA is CDR3 alone, 39 bases in frame from the first base. For CDR1 and CDR2, the germline V gene (reference sequence) lists LNHDA and SQIVND. Between the V and J ends, shortened by 7 bases and 1 base respectively, the junction contains 8 bases. The immunoSEQ Assay, a bias-controlled multiplex PCR, was used to amplify TCRbeta CDR3 regions from genomic DNA. Regarding the original processing steps: The number of nucleated cells in each sample was estimated from the amplification of reference gene primers within the assay. Sequence reads were collapsed and filtered to measure the absolute abundance of every unique TCRbeta CDR3 rearrangement. For each sample, productive Simpson clonality was calculated as the square root of Simpson's diversity index across productive rearrangements. TCRdb provides this immuneACCESS table in a form limited to in-frame rearrangements. Some clones are lacking; in checked studies, under half of them reflect an unresolved V gene, and why the rest are absent is not known. D and trimming come from the DNA, and the V and J calls and clone size come from that table. A total of more than 100,000 clones appear in this sample, around 84% of them only once. The ten most abundant clones make up around 12% of the sample.

Sequencing was done on a sample of peripheral blood. Recombination joined TRBV19 with TRBJ1-3; TRBD1 is perhaps the D gene, given 5 matching bases. The TCR was taken from a human donor in a cohort sampled during active COVID-19. The CDR3 region has the sequence CASNQGSGNTIYF. The DNA is as follows: TGTGCCAGTAATCAGGGTTCTGGAAACACCATATATTTT.